The 28 T cell receptor beta chains in this list originate from one sample, sequenced in a study of Graves' ophthalmopathy and Graves' hyperthyroidism. TCR beta CDR3 regions were amplified from RNA transcripts. RT-PCR with HTBI primers came first, then second-round multiplex PCR. TCRdb called the multiplex PCR reads again in MiXCR, with one record for every CDR3 protein. The sample carries around 1,200,000 distinct CDR3 sequences, about 35% recorded once. The sequencing input was peripheral blood or thyroid tissue (not recorded which). All receptors come from an adult man with Graves' hyperthyroidism.

This clonotype was counted ten times or more. This chain uses TRBV2 with TRBJ2-7; D might be TRBD2 (7 bases). The germline gives CDR1 SNHLY, CDR2 FYNNEI. This CDR3 is 13 amino acids long. The ends were cut back, 6 bases at V and 4 bases at J, with 13 bases in the middle. CDR3 DNA: TGTGCCAGCAGGGAGGGGAGGGGGTACGAGCAGTACTTC. The encoded protein is CASREGRGYEQYF.

This clonotype was found many times. The chain is built from TRBV25-1 and TRBJ2-5, with D perhaps given as TRBD1 or TRBD2 (5 bases each). Between the trimmed V and J ends, which lost 1 base and 5 bases, there was a span of 17 bases. The CDR3 runs to 16 residues. Germline V gene data show CDR1 as MGHDK and CDR2 as SYGVNS. The CDR3 nucleotides are TGTGCCAGCAGTGAATCCGGGACGTACGATAGGGAGACCCAGTACTTC. This codes for CASSESGTYDRETQYF.

Many counts were recorded for this clonotype. The genes are TRBV7-8 and TRBJ2-5, with D possibly matching TRBD1 (6 bases). The CDR3 has 15 residues. V was shortened by 5 bases and J by 3 bases, with 16 bases between the two germline ends. CDR1 SGHVS and CDR2 FQNEAQ come from the germline V gene. As DNA, the CDR3 is TGTGCCAGCAGCCGAACAGGGTTCCAAGAAGAGACCCAGTACTTC. The encoded protein is CASSRTGFQEETQYF.

The chain recombines TRBV2 with TRBJ1-6, with TRBD1 matching 9 bases. V gave up 5 bases and J gave up 14 bases; unmatched junction bases: 13. CDR1 SNHLY and CDR2 FYNNEI come from the germline V gene. CDR3 size: 15 residues. CDR3 protein: CASSFNRDRAVTLHF. DNA of the CDR3: TGTGCCAGCAGTTTCAACCGGGACAGGGCTGTGACCCTCCACTTT.

Only a few counts were recorded for this clonotype. The CDR3 nucleotides read TGCAGTGCTGAGATGGGGCGAGCCCTCTACGAGCAGTACTTC. Its protein is CSAEMGRALYEQYF. The J gene is TRBJ2-7, the V gene TRBV20-1; perhaps TRBD1 as D (5 bases). The V end lost 5 bases, the J end lost 3 bases, and 17 bases lay between the germline ends. There are 14 residues in the CDR3. The germline V gene encodes CDR1 DFQATT and CDR2 SNEGSKA (reference sequence).

Ten or more counts support this clonotype. The rearrangement joins TRBV19 to TRBJ2-5, with a tentative D call TRBD1 (6 bases). Trimming took off 4 bases at V and 2 bases at J, with 8 bases between the two ends. The CDR3 runs to 13 residues. Germline values: CDR1 LNHDA, CDR2 SQIVND (reference sequence). CDR3 nucleotide sequence: TGTGCCAGTAGTACCGACAGGCAAGAGACCCAGTACTTC. Translating gives CASSTDRQETQYF. Combining the CDR3 with reference TRBV19 and TRBJ2-5 gives the whole variable domain DGGITQSPKYLFRKEGQNVTLSCEQNLNHDAMYWYRQDPGQGLRLIYYSQIVNDFQKGDIAEGYSVSREKKESFPLTVTSAQKNPTAFYLCASSTDRQETQYFGPGTRLLVL.

The rearrangement uses TRBV7-2 and TRBJ2-7; TRBD1 or TRBD2 may be the D gene (6 bases each). CDR3 length: 17 residues. Per the germline V gene, CDR1 is SGHTA and CDR2 is FQGNSA. Between the trimmed V and J ends, which lost 1 base and 6 bases, there was a span of 22 bases. In DNA form, the CDR3 reads TGTGCCAGCAGCTTAGTCCCGAATAGCAAGGGGGGTGGCGAGCAGTACTTC. Protein: CASSLVPNSKGGGEQYF.

There are many counts of this clonotype. The chain recombines TRBV25-1 with TRBJ1-1; possible D gene TRBD1, 5 bases. V lost 4 bases to trimming and J lost 0 bases, with 9 bases between them. This CDR3 has 14 residues. Germline-derived CDR1 and CDR2 are MGHDK and SYGVNS. CDR3 amino acids: CASSGVGVNTEAFF. DNA of the CDR3: TGTGCCAGCAGTGGAGTGGGGGTGAACACTGAAGCTTTCTTT.

This clonotype has ten or more counts. The chain joins TRBV30 to TRBJ1-6; TRBD1 is a possible D gene (5 bases). V was trimmed by 2 bases and J by 10 bases, leaving 12 bases between them. Germline V gene sequence: CDR1 GTSNPN, CDR2 SVGIG (reference sequence). The CDR3 has 13 amino acids. DNA for the CDR3: TGTGCCTGGAGTTTGGGACTGGGCTCACCCCTCCACTTT. This gives the protein CAWSLGLGSPLHF.

This clonotype turned up a few times. V is TRBV7-9 and J is TRBJ2-2; D possibly corresponds to TRBD2 (6 bases). Germline V gene sequence: CDR1 SEHNR, CDR2 FQNEAQ (reference sequence). Trimming left V 5 bases short and J 4 bases short, with 17 bases between. The CDR3 has 16 residues. CDR3 in amino acids: CASSPNTGAATGELFF. The CDR3 DNA reads TGTGCCAGCAGCCCCAACACGGGAGCGGCCACCGGGGAGCTGTTTTTT.

The V gene is TRBV20-1, the J gene TRBJ2-7, with D maybe TRBD1 (5 bases). Germline V lookup: CDR1 DFQATT, CDR2 SNEGSKA (reference sequence). V was pared by 1 base and J by 0 bases, with 13 bases between. The CDR3 loop spans 15 amino acids. CDR3 DNA: TGCAGTGCTAGAGCTCGATTAGGGGCCTCCTACGAGCAGTACTTC. The encoded protein is CSARARLGASYEQYF.

In its sample, this clonotype was seen many times. The chain couples TRBV10-3 to TRBJ2-7; D ambiguous. Trimming cost V 2 bases and J 0 bases, with 5 bases left between them. The germline gives CDR1 ENHRY, CDR2 SYGVKD. This CDR3 contains 13 residues. The CDR3 nucleotides are TGTGCCATCAGTGAGACCCCCTCCTACGAGCAGTACTTC. It translates to CAISETPSYEQYF.

This chain connects TRBV5-1 to TRBJ1-2; TRBD1 agrees at 10 bases. There are 18 residues in the CDR3. Germline V gene data show CDR1 as SGHRS and CDR2 as YFSETQ. With V trimmed by 4 bases and J by 4 bases, 16 bases remained unmatched. CDR3 sequence: CASSPSGQGEVGLYGYTF. The CDR3, as DNA: TGCGCCAGCAGCCCCTCCGGACAGGGGGAGGTTGGCCTCTATGGCTACACCTTC.

The rearrangement uses TRBV29-1 and TRBJ1-5; possibly TRBD1 for D (5 bases). V was pared by 6 bases and J by 14 bases, with 23 bases between. This CDR3 comprises 13 residues. CDR1 is SQVTM, CDR2 ANQGSEA, per germline. The CDR3 sequence: CSVQRGAGAAEHF. The CDR3, as DNA: TGCAGCGTCCAAAGGGGAGCGGGAGCAGCCGAGCATTTT.

This clonotype occurred a few times. The chain has TRBV7-9 and TRBJ2-1; no clear D. The CDR3 is 11 amino acids. With 3 bases removed from V and 5 bases from J, the gap between germline ends came to 2 bases. Germline V gives CDR1 SEHNR, CDR2 FQNEAQ (reference sequence). CDR3 nucleotide sequence: TGTGCCAGCAGCTTCAACAATGAGCAGTTCTTC. The encoded protein is CASSFNNEQFF. The whole variable domain, remainder taken from reference TRBV7-9 and TRBJ2-1, is DTGVSQNPRHKITKRGQNVTFRCDPISEHNRLYWYRQTLGQGPEFLTYFQNEAQLEKSRLLSDRFSAERPKGSFSTLEIQRTEQGDSAMYLCASSFNNEQFFGPGTRLTVL.

This clonotype was recorded a few times. The rearrangement links TRBV2 to TRBJ1-4; D is uncertain. Germline values: CDR1 SNHLY, CDR2 FYNNEI. The length of the CDR3 is 12 residues. Trimming pared 6 bases from V and 8 bases from J, leaving 10 bases between. The CDR3 nucleotides are TGTGCCAGCAGCTCCGACGGCGAAAAACTGTTTTTT. Its protein is CASSSDGEKLFF.

This clonotype was found once. The CDR3 does not end in the conserved phenylalanine or tryptophan, so this is likely a read error. This chain uses TRBV20-1 with TRBJ1-1, with a tentative D call TRBD1 (6 bases). V shed 1 base and J shed 4 bases, with 19 bases lying between them. The CDR3 has 16 residues. CDR1 DFQATT and CDR2 SNEGSKA come from the germline V gene (reference sequence). The CDR3, as DNA: TGCAGTGCTAGAGTACAGGGTTTTCGGACGAGCACTGAAGCTTTCTCT. Translation gives CSARVQGFRTSTEAFS.

On this clonotype itself: A much larger clone differs by one base, so this may be a read error. The V gene is TRBV20-1, the J gene TRBJ2-7; the match to TRBD2 covers 8 bases. Germline CDR1 and CDR2: DFQATT and SNEGSKA (reference sequence). V was pared by 0 bases and J by 5 bases, with 6 bases of the junction left unmatched. The CDR3 sequence is 14 residues long. CDR3 residues: CSAREQRETHEQYF. In nucleotides, the CDR3 is TGCAGTGCTAGAGAGCAGCGGGAGACCCACGAGCAGTACTTC.

The chain links TRBV12-3 or TRBV12-4 to TRBJ1-5, with D maybe TRBD1 (5 bases). CDR3 size: 14 residues. The V and J ends lost 4 bases and 4 bases respectively, with 11 bases between them. CDR3 sequence reads: CASSSFRVNQPQHF. CDR3 nucleotides: TGTGCCAGCAGTTCCTTCAGGGTTAATCAGCCCCAGCATTTT.

In its sample, this clonotype was seen a few times. This chain uses TRBV9 with TRBJ2-7; 7 positions match TRBD1. The ends lost 5 bases at V and 3 bases at J; junction bases unmatched: 11. Germline CDR1 and CDR2: SGDLS and YYNGEE. CDR3 length equals 15 residues. The CDR3 DNA follows: TGTGCCAGCAGTCCAAGACAGGGTGGGATCTACGAGCAGTACTTC. It encodes CASSPRQGGIYEQYF.

In its sample, this clonotype was seen many times. The J gene is TRBJ1-1, the V gene TRBV10-3; a weak D match, TRBD1 (6 bases). Trimming pared 5 bases from V and 1 base from J, leaving 11 bases between. This CDR3 is 14 amino acids long. CDR1 ENHRY and CDR2 SYGVKD come from the germline V gene. DNA of the CDR3: TGTGCCATCAGTTCACAGGGTTGGAACACTGAAGCTTTCTTT. This codes for CAISSQGWNTEAFF.

The sample holds a few counts of this clonotype. The chain is built from TRBV7-3 and TRBJ1-6; D is unclear. Germline V gene lookup returns CDR1 SGHTA and CDR2 FQGTGA. The ends were cut back, 0 bases at V and 7 bases at J, with 13 bases in the middle. The CDR3 consists of 16 residues. The CDR3: CASSLTATTGNSPLHF. DNA for the CDR3: TGTGCCAGCAGCTTAACAGCTACGACGGGGAATTCACCCCTCCACTTT.

The chain couples TRBV4-2 to TRBJ1-4; maybe TRBD1 (6 bases). The CDR3 contains 15 residues. The germline CDR1 and CDR2 sequences are LGHNA and YNFKEQ. The V end was cut by 3 bases, the J end by 10 bases, with 18 bases between. This CDR3 is CASSQDRQEARKLFF. In nucleotides, the CDR3 is TGTGCCAGCAGCCAGGACCGACAGGAGGCGCGAAAACTGTTTTTT.

The V call is TRBV3-1, the J call TRBJ1-4, with D unclear. Germline CDR1 LGHDT, CDR2 YNNKEL (reference sequence). The V end was cut by 4 bases, the J end by 8 bases, with 20 bases between. The CDR3 has 16 amino acids. The CDR3 sequence is CASSPWEPNRGEKLFF. CDR3 nucleotides: TGTGCCAGCAGCCCCTGGGAGCCGAATCGAGGCGAAAAACTGTTTTTT.

This clonotype appeared many times. This rearrangement joins TRBV20-1 to TRBJ2-5; 11 bases map to TRBD2. Germline CDR1 reads DFQATT; CDR2 reads SNEGSKA (reference sequence). The CDR3 covers 15 residues. J gave up 5 bases and V 0 bases, and 5 bases lay outside the gene matches. CDR3 sequence (DNA): TGCAGTGCTAGAGACTTAGCGGGAGGGTCCGAGACCCAGTACTTC. Its translation: CSARDLAGGSETQYF.

The chain is built from TRBV3-2 and TRBJ1-2. TRBV3-2 is designated a pseudogene. CDR3 length: 15 amino acids. The CDR3 region is CASSQDAAVIYGYTF. CDR3 in DNA: TGTGCCAGCAGCCAAGACGCCGCCGTTATCTATGGCTACACCTTC.

This clonotype was recorded once. This chain joins TRBV29-1 and TRBJ1-2; D might be TRBD1 (5 bases). CDR1 is SQVTM and CDR2 is ANQGSEA in the germline V gene. Trimming shortened V by 4 bases and J by 0 bases, and 15 bases separated the two germline ends. CDR3 size: 15 residues. The chain's CDR3 is CSVGLAGGSNYGYTF. The CDR3 DNA follows: TGCAGCGTTGGACTAGCGGGGGGATCTAACTATGGCTACACCTTC.

In this sample, this clonotype turned up many times. J is TRBJ1-6 and V is TRBV20-1, with a tentative D call TRBD1 (5 bases). The germline V gene encodes CDR1 DFQATT and CDR2 SNEGSKA (reference sequence). With 3 bases removed from V and 7 bases from J, the gap between germline ends came to 10 bases. The CDR3 runs to 13 residues. CDR3 bases: TGCAGTGCTAGGGGGACCGAGAATTCACCCCTCCACTTT. This encodes CSARGTENSPLHF.